One and the same sample provided the 12 T cell receptor beta chains below, sequenced in a study of blood T cell repertoires in COVID-19. Clones were sequenced by immunoSEQ multiplex PCR, and TCRdb holds only the in-frame ones, with some missing. The table includes approximately 70,000 clones, about 80% detected once. Sequencing was performed on peripheral blood. The receptor set was obtained from a woman aged 70-85 years with acute or convalescent COVID-19.

This chain joins TRBV5-4 and TRBJ2-5; 9 nucleotides line up with TRBD2. Looked up from germline, CDR1 is SGHNT and CDR2 is YYREEE (reference sequence). CDR3 size: 15 residues. After removal of 2 bases from V and 3 bases from J, the junction contained 5 bases not matched to a gene. CDR3 loop: CASSFSGSREETQYF. Here the CDR3 DNA reads TGTGCCAGCAGCTTTAGCGGGAGCAGGGAAGAGACCCAGTACTTC.

V usage is TRBV6-5 and J usage is TRBJ2-1; 10 bases agree with TRBD2. Germline V CDR1 and CDR2: MNHEY, SVGAGI. The CDR3 consists of 15 residues. The junction had 10 bases not matched to a gene; V was cut back by 7 bases and J by 7 bases. CDR3 DNA: TGTGCCAGCATCGTCTTAAGACTAGCGGGTAATGAGCAGTTCTTC. It yields the protein CASIVLRLAGNEQFF.

This clone turned up a few times. CDR3 nucleotide sequence: TGTGCCAGCAGCGTGAGCGGGAGCAATGAGCAGTTCTTC. It translates to CASSVSGSNEQFF. J is TRBJ2-1 and V is TRBV9, with 8 bases lining up with TRBD2. The CDR3 loop spans 13 amino acids. V lost 2 bases to trimming and J lost 6 bases; unmatched junction nucleotides: 1. Germline loops: CDR1 SGDLS, CDR2 YYNGEE.

The table lists this clone with a few counts. The chain uses TRBV29-1 and TRBJ1-1; D possibly corresponds to TRBD1 (5 bases). CDR1 is SQVTM, CDR2 ANQGSEA, per germline. The CDR3 is 13 amino acids. V shed 6 bases and J shed 3 bases, with 14 bases lying between them. The CDR3 DNA is TGCAGCGTGCGCAGGGTGGCTGACACTGAAGCTTTCTTT. This gives the protein CSVRRVADTEAFF. The full variable domain, rest sourced from reference TRBV29-1 and TRBJ1-1, is SAVISQKPSRDICQRGTSLTIQCQVDSQVTMMFWYRQQPGQSLTLIATANQGSEATYESGFVIDKFPISRPNLTFSTLTVSNMSPEDSSIYLCSVRRVADTEAFFGQGTRLTVV.

The chain carries TRBV6-1 and TRBJ1-5; D perhaps matches TRBD1 (5 bases). CDR3 size: 16 residues. Germline V gene lookup returns CDR1 MNHNS and CDR2 SASEGT. V lost 0 bases, J lost 2 bases, and 11 bases lay in between. CDR3 sequence: CASSEAQVFGNQPQHF. CDR3 sequence (DNA): TGTGCCAGCAGTGAAGCACAGGTTTTCGGCAATCAGCCCCAGCATTTT.

This rearrangement joins TRBV2 to TRBJ1-5; TRBD1 agrees at 7 bases. The germline gives CDR1 SNHLY, CDR2 FYNNEI. The CDR3 contains 18 residues. Trimming removed 2 bases from V and 0 bases from J; junction bases left unmatched: 10. CDR3 loop: CASSEISTGSFSNQPQHF. CDR3 bases: TGTGCCAGCAGTGAAATTTCGACAGGGTCGTTTAGCAATCAGCCCCAGCATTTT.

The V call is TRBV6-2 or TRBV6-3, the J call TRBJ1-2, with TRBD1 as a possible D gene (5 bases). CDR1 is MNHEY, CDR2 SVGEGT, per germline. Trimming took off 2 bases at V and 8 bases at J, with 9 bases between the two ends. This CDR3 has 12 amino acids. CDR3 in DNA: TGTGCCAGCAGTTACCAGGGAAGGGGCTACACCTTC. It translates to CASSYQGRGYTF.

The CDR3 spells CASSGGAGYTF. The CDR3 DNA is TGTGCCAGCAGTGGGGGAGCTGGCTACACCTTC. The chain couples TRBV2 to TRBJ1-2, with no clear D. The CDR3 consists of 11 residues. The germline CDR1 and CDR2 sequences are SNHLY and FYNNEI. V dropped 4 bases and J dropped 7 bases, with 7 bases sitting between them.

The CDR3 protein is CASTSGEMHGYTF. The CDR3 DNA reads TGTGCCAGCACCTCGGGGGAGATGCATGGCTACACCTTC. The rearrangement links TRBV2 to TRBJ1-2, with D perhaps matching TRBD1 (5 bases). V lost 7 bases, J lost 6 bases, and 15 bases lay in between. The CDR3 length is 13 residues. Germline V gives CDR1 SNHLY, CDR2 FYNNEI.

The rearrangement uses TRBV5-6 and TRBJ2-6; D perhaps matches TRBD1 (6 bases). V lost 4 bases to trimming and J lost 0 bases, with 14 bases between them. The CDR3 sequence is 17 residues long. Germline CDR1 and CDR2: SGHDT and YYEEEE. In DNA form, the CDR3 reads TGTGCCAGCAGCCCTGGGACACCGATCTCTGGGGCCAACGTCCTGACTTTC. It encodes CASSPGTPISGANVLTF.

The rearrangement joins TRBV20-1 to TRBJ2-7, with 9 bases fitting TRBD1. J was trimmed by 6 bases and V by 3 bases; bases with no gene match: 12. Germline assignment: CDR1 DFQATT and CDR2 SNEGSKA (reference sequence). This CDR3 contains 15 residues. The CDR3 coding sequence is TGCAGTGCTAGTGGAGGGACAGGGCCCTTTGGCGAGCAGTACTTC. Residues: CSASGGTGPFGEQYF.

The chain employs TRBV29-1 and TRBJ1-2, with D possibly TRBD1 on 6 matching bases. CDR1 and CDR2 from the germline V gene are SQVTM and ANQGSEA. V was trimmed by 6 bases and J by 2 bases, leaving 19 bases between them. The CDR3 is 15 amino acids. This chain's CDR3 is CSVSSFRTGNYGYTF. CDR3 sequence (DNA): TGCAGCGTGTCTAGCTTCCGTACAGGGAACTATGGCTACACCTTC.